What follows is one TCR beta chain and its context. This CDR3 spans 13 amino acids. Germline loops: CDR1 LNHDA, CDR2 SQIVND (reference sequence). Trimming took 4 bases from V and 4 from J, leaving 10 bases between them. Authors' processing steps: Amplification from reference gene primers served as the basis for estimated nucleated cell counts. The protocol was immunoSEQ multiplex PCR, while the TCRdb copy is restricted to in-frame clones and leaves out a portion. D and trimming come from the DNA, and the V and J calls and clone size come from that table. Found here are approximately 68,000 clones, about 83% of them singletons; the top ten hold roughly 5.7%. The source of the sample is a study of blood T cell repertoires in COVID-19. Across the whole study: Acute-phase and convalescent COVID-19 samples originated in the United States, Italy and Spain. PBMCs, B-cell-depleted T cells, or T cells were the source of the cDNA or gDNA that made up the material.

The chain joins TRBV19 to TRBJ1-2, with D perhaps TRBD1 (5 bases). This clonotype was obtained from a woman in her sixties or seventies with acute or convalescent COVID-19. The sample comprised peripheral blood. CDR3 coding DNA: TGTGCCAGTAGTAGGGGAGGGGCCTATGGCTACACCTTC. Translated: CASSRGGAYGYTF.